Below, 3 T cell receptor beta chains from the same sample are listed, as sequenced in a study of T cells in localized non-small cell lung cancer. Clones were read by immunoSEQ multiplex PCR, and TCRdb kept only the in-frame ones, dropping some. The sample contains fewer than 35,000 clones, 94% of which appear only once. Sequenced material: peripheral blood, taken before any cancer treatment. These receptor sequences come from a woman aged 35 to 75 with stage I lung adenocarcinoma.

In DNA, the CDR3 is TGTGCCAGCAGCTTTCCTTCGGGGGCTAGTGGAAACACCATATATTTT. This translates into CASSFPSGASGNTIYF. The V and J genes are TRBV7-9 and TRBJ1-3, with D perhaps TRBD1 (6 bases). The CDR3 spans 16 residues. Germline loops: CDR1 SEHNR, CDR2 FQNEAQ (reference sequence). V lost 3 bases, J lost 3 bases, and 15 bases lay in between.

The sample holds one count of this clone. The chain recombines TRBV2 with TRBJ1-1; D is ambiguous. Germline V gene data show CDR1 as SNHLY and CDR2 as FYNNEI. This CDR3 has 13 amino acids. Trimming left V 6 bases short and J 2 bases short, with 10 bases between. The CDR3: CASSRDGNTEAFF. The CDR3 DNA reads TGTGCCAGCAGCCGTGACGGAAACACTGAAGCTTTCTTT.

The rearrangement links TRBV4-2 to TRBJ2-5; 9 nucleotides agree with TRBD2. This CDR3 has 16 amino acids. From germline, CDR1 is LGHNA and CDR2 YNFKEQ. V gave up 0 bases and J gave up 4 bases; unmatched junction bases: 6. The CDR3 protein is CASSQDGGRAAETQYF. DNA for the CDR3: TGTGCCAGCAGCCAAGATGGCGGGAGGGCCGCAGAGACCCAGTACTTC.